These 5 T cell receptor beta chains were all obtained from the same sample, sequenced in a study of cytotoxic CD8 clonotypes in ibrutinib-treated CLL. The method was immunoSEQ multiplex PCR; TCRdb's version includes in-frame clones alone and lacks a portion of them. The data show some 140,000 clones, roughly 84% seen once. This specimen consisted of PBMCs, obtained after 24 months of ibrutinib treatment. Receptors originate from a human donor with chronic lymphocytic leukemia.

The CDR3 is CASRRTDRFYEQYF. In DNA form, the CDR3 reads TGTGCCAGCAGACGTACCGACAGGTTCTACGAGCAGTACTTC. The rearrangement joins TRBV28 to TRBJ2-7; D perhaps matches TRBD1 (6 bases). CDR1 is MDHEN and CDR2 is SYDVKM in the germline V gene. V lost 6 bases to trimming and J lost 3 bases, with 15 bases between them. This CDR3 comprises 14 residues.

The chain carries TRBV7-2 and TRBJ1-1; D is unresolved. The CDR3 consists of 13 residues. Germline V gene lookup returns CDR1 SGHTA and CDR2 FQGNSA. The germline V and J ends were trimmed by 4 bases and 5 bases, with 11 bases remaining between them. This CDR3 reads CASSSSRVTEAFF. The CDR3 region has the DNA TGTGCCAGCAGCTCATCGAGGGTAACTGAAGCTTTCTTT.

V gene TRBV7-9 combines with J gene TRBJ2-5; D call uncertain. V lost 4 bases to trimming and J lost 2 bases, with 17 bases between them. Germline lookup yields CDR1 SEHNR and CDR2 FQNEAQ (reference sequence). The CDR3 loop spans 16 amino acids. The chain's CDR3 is CASSSPRRTEQETQYF. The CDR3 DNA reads TGTGCCAGCAGCTCTCCCCGACGTACGGAACAAGAGACCCAGTACTTC. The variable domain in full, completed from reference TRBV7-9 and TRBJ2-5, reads DTGVSQNPRHKITKRGQNVTFRCDPISEHNRLYWYRQTLGQGPEFLTYFQNEAQLEKSRLLSDRFSAERPKGSFSTLEIQRTEQGDSAMYLCASSSPRRTEQETQYFGPGTRLLVL.

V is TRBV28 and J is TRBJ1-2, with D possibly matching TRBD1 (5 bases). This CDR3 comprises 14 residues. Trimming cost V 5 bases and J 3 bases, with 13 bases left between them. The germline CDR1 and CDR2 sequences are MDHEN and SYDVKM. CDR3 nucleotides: TGTGCCAGCAGTATTCCGGGACGCGACTATGGCTACACCTTC. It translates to CASSIPGRDYGYTF.

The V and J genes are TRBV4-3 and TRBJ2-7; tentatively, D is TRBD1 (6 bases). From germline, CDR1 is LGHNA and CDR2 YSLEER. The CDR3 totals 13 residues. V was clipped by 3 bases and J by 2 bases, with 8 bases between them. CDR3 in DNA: TGCGCCAGCAGCCAGGGGGACACCTACGAGCAGTACTTC. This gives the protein CASSQGDTYEQYF.